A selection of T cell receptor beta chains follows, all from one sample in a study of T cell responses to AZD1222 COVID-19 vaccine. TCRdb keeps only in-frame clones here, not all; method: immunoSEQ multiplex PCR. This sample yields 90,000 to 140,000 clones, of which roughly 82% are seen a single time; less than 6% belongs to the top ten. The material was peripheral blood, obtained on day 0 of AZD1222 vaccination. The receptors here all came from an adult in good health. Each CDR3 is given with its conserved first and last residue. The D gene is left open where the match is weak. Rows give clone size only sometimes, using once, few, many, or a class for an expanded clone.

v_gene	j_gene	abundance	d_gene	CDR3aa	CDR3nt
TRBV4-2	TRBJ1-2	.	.	CASSQDLRAEYYGYTF	TGTGCCAGCAGCCAAGATTTGAGGGCCGAGTACTATGGCTACACCTTC
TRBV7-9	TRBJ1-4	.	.	CASSLLASPQPNEKLFF	TGTGCCAGCAGCTTATTGGCGAGCCCGCAACCTAATGAAAAACTGTTTTTT
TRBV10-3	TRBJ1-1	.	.	CATSHGQRNTEAFF	TGTGCCACCTCTCATGGGCAAAGGAACACTGAAGCTTTCTTT
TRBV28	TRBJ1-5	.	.	CASSLRFRGSDQPQHF	TGTGCCAGCAGTTTACGTTTTAGAGGTTCGGATCAGCCCCAGCATTTT
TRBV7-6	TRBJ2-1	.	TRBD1	CASSPGQPWDEQFF	TGTGCCAGCAGCCCGGGACAGCCATGGGATGAGCAGTTCTTC
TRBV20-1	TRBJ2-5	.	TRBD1	CSASQGAAETQYF	TGCAGTGCTAGTCAGGGGGCGGCGGAGACCCAGTACTTC
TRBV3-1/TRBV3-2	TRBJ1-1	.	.	CASSQPGMKAFF	TGTGCCAGCAGCCAACCCGGGATGAAGGCTTTCTTT
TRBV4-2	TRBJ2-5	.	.	CASSQDHREGETQYF	TGTGCCAGCAGCCAAGATCATCGGGAAGGGGAGACCCAGTACTTC
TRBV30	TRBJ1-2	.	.	CAWSVAGLANYGYTF	TGTGCCTGGAGTGTCGCCGGGCTAGCTAACTATGGCTACACCTTC
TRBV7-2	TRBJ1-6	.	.	CASSLGLDSPLHF	TGTGCCAGCAGCTTGGGTCTCGATTCACCCCTCCACTTT
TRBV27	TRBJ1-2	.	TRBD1	CASSSTGNGYTF	TGTGCCAGCAGTTCGACAGGGAACGGCTACACCTTC
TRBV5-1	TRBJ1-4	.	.	CASSTQGVGEKLFF	TGCGCCAGCAGCACCCAGGGCGTAGGGGAAAAACTGTTTTTT
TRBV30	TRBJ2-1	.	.	CAWTGRAGPSSYNEQFF	TGTGCCTGGACAGGGCGGGCGGGGCCCTCCTCCTACAATGAGCAGTTCTTC
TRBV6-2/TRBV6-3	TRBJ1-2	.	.	CASSQGGGYTF	TGTGCCAGCAGTCAAGGGGGTGGCTACACCTTC
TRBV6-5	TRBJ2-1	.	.	CASSRGNEQFF	TGTGCCAGCAGTAGAGGCAATGAGCAGTTCTTC
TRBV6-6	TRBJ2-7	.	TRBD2	CASSSPGLVSYEQYF	TGTGCCAGCAGTTCTCCGGGACTAGTCTCCTACGAGCAGTACTTC
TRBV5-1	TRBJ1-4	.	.	CASSLGRAEKLFF	TGCGCCAGCAGCTTGGGCAGGGCCGAAAAACTGTTTTTT
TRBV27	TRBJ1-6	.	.	CASSLSIASPLHF	TGTGCCAGCAGTTTATCGATCGCGTCACCCCTCCACTTT
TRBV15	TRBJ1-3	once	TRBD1	CATSRDGQGQGTIYF	TGTGCCACCAGCAGAGATGGCCAGGGACAGGGAACCATATATTTT
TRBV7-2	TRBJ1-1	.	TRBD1	CASSEQGAGDTEAFF	TGTGCCAGCAGCGAACAGGGGGCCGGAGACACTGAAGCTTTCTTT
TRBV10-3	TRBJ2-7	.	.	CAISESEIQYF	TGTGCCATCAGTGAGTCAGAAATCCAGTACTTC
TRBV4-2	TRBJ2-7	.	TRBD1	CASSQVRQGSRPYEQYF	TGTGCCAGCAGCCAAGTGAGACAGGGGAGTAGACCCTACGAGCAGTACTTC
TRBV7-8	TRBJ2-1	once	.	CASSLAGPNYNEQFF	TGTGCCAGCAGCTTAGCGGGGCCCAACTACAATGAGCAGTTCTTC